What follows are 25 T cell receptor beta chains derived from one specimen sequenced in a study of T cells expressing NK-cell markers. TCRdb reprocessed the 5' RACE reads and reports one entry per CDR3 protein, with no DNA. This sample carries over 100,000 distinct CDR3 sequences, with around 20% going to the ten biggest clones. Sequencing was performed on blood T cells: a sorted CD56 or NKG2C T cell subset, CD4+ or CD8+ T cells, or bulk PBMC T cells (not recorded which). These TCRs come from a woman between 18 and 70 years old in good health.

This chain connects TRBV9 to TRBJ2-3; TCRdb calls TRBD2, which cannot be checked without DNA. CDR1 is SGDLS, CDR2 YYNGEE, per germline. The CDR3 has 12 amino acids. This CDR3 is CASSVSEGTQYF.

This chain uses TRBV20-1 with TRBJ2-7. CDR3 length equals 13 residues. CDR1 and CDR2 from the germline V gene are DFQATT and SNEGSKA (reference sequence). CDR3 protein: CSAREASDYEQYF.

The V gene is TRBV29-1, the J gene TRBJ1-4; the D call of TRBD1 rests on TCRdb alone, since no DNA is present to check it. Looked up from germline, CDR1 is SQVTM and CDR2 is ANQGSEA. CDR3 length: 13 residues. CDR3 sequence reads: CSAYTGTAEKLFF.

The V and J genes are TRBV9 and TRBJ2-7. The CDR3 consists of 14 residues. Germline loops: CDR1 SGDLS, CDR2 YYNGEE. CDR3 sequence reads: CASSALGGSYEQYF.

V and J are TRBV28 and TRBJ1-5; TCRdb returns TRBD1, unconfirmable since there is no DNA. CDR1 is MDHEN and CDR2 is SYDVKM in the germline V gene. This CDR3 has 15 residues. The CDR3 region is CASSSRQGAIQPQHF.

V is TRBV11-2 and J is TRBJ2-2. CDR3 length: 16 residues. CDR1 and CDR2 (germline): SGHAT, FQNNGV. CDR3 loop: CASSLTESFNTGELFF.

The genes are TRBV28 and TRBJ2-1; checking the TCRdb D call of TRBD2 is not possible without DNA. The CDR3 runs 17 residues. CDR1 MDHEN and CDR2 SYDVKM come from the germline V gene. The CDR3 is CASSYRRTSNPYNEQFF. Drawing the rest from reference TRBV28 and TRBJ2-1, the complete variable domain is DVKVTQSSRYLVKRTGEKVFLECVQDMDHENMFWYRQDPGLGLRLIYFSYDVKMKEKGDIPEGYSVSREKKERFSLILESASTNQTSMYLCASSYRRTSNPYNEQFFGPGTRLTVL.

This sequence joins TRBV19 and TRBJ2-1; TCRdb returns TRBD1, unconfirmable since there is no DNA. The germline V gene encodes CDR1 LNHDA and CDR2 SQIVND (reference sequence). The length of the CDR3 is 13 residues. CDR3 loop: CASSIRAHNEQFF.

CDR3 loop: CASSLVRGYQETQYF. This chain uses TRBV7-2 with TRBJ2-5. There are 15 residues in the CDR3. Germline lookup yields CDR1 SGHTA and CDR2 FQGNSA.

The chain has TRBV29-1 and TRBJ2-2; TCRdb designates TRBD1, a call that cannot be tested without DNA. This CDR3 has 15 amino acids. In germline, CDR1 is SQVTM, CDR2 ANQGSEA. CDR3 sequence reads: CSVPGGGADTGELFF.

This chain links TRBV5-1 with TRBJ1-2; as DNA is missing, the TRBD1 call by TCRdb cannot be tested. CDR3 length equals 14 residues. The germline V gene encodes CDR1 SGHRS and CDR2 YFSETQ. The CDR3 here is CASNVREGGDGYTF.

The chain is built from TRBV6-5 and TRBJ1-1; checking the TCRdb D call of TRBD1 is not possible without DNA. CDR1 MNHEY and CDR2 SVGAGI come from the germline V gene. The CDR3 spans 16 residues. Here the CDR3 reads CASSYSAPQGNTEAFF.

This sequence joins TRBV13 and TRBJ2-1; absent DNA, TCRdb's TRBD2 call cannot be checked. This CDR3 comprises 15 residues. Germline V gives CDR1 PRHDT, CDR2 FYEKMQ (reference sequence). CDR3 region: CASSTLTSGINEQFF.

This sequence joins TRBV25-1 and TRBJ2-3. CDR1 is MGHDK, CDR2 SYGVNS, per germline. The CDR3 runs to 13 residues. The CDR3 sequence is CASSAVRTDTQYF. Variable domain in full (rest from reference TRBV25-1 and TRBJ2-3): EADIYQTPRYLVIGTGKKITLECSQTMGHDKMYWYQQDPGMELHLIHYSYGVNSTEKGDLSSESTVSRIRTEHFPLTLESARPSHTSQYLCASSAVRTDTQYFGPGTRLTVL.

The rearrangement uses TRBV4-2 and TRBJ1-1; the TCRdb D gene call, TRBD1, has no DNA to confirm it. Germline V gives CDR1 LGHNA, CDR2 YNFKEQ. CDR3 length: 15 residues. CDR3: CASSQERGMNTEAFF.

CDR3 amino acids: CASSLGGATQYF. The chain is built from TRBV7-9 and TRBJ2-3; the D call of TRBD1 rests on TCRdb alone, since no DNA is present to check it. The CDR3 contains 12 residues. Germline CDR1 reads SEHNR; CDR2 reads FQNEAQ (reference sequence).

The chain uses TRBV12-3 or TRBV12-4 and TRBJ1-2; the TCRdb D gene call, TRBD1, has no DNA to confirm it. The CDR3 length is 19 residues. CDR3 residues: CASSPNPTGVDGTNYGYTF.

The CDR3 sequence is CATSRDGGGQETQYF. The chain couples TRBV15 to TRBJ2-5; the D call from TCRdb, TRBD1, cannot be confirmed without DNA. Germline CDR1 reads LNHNV; CDR2 reads YYDKDF (reference sequence). The CDR3 has 15 amino acids.

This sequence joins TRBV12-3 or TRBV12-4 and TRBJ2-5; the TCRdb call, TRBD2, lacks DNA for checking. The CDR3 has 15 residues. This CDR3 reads CASRTGTGRAETQYF.

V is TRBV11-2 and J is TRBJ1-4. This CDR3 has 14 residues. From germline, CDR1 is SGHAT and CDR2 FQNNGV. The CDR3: CASSLVGGSEKLFF.

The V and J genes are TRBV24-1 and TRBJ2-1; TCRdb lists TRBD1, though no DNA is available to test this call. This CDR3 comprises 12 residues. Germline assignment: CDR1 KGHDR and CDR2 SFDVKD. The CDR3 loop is CATSDAGPEEFF.

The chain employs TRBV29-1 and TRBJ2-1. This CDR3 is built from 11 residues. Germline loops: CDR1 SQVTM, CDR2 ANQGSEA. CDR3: CSDYAYNEQFF.

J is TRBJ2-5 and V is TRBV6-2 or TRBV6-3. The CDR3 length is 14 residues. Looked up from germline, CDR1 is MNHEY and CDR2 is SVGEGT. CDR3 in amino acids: CASSRTAFQETQYF.

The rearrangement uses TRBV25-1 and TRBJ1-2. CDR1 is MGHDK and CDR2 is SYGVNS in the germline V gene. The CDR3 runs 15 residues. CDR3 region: CASSGALEGGYGYTF.

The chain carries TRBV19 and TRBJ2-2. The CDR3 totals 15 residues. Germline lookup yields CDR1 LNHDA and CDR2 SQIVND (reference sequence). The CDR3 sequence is CASSIELRNTGELFF.